The rows below give T cell receptor beta chains drawn from one sample of a study of beta chain features in type 1 diabetes. Libraries were prepared by immunoSEQ multiplex PCR; TCRdb keeps only in-frame clonotypes and omits some of them. The table records about 240,000 clones, more than 11% of them present only once. The sequenced material came from naive CD4+ T cells from blood. These receptors all stem from a man younger than 45 with type 1 diabetes. The CDR3 runs from the conserved cysteine through the conserved F or W. A D gene is named only where the DNA matches it firmly. Some rows have no size entry. The others give once, few or many, or a class for an expanded clone.

TRBJ2-5	few	TRBV5-4	TRBD2	TGTGCCAGCAGCTTGGCCGGGGGGAGGGCGGCCAGAGAGACCCAGTACTTC	CASSLAGGRAARETQYF
TRBJ1-2	NA	TRBV29-1	NA	TGCAGCGTTGGAGGGCAAGTTGGAGCTAACTATGGCTACACCTTC	CSVGGQVGANYGYTF
TRBJ2-2	NA	TRBV4-2	TRBD2	TGTGCCAGCAGCCAAGAGGTGTTAGCGGGAGACACCGGGGAGCTGTTTTTT	CASSQEVLAGDTGELFF
TRBJ1-5	NA	TRBV5-4	NA	TGTGCCAGCAGCTTTTCCCCGGAGCAGCCCCAGCATTTT	CASSFSPEQPQHF
TRBJ2-1	few	TRBV7-7	TRBD1	TGTGCCAGCAGTTTGGACAGGGTTAATGAGCAGTTCTTC	CASSLDRVNEQFF
TRBJ1-1	few	TRBV29-1	NA	TGCAGCGTTGTGCCCGGGAACACTGAAGCTTTCTTT	CSVVPGNTEAFF
TRBJ2-2	few	TRBV5-1	TRBD1	TGCGCCAGCAGCTCTGGACAGGCGGCGGGCGAGCTGTTTTTT	CASSSGQAAGELFF
TRBJ2-7	NA	TRBV5-1	TRBD2	TGCGCCAGCAGCTCAGCTTTGACTAGCGGTCTCTCCTACGAGCAGTACTTC	CASSSALTSGLSYEQYF
TRBJ2-5	few	TRBV7-7	TRBD2	TGTGCTAGCAGCTTAGAATCGCGACTAGCGGGCTGGGGGACCCAGTACTTC	CASSLESRLAGWGTQYF
TRBJ2-5	NA	TRBV6-5	TRBD1	TGTGCCAGCAGCCGAGGGACAGATCAAGAGACCCAGTACTTC	CASSRGTDQETQYF
TRBJ1-2	few	TRBV6-5	TRBD1	TGTGCCAGCAGTTACTCGCAGGGGGACGGTATCGGCTACACCTTC	CASSYSQGDGIGYTF
TRBJ1-1	NA	TRBV27	NA	TGTGCCAGCAGTTTGGGGCCAGGGGCGTACACTGAAGCTTTCTTT	CASSLGPGAYTEAFF
TRBJ2-5	few	TRBV21-1	NA	TGTGCCAGCAGCAAAGTTGGAGGGGATGAGACCCAGTACTTC	CASSKVGGDETQYF
TRBJ2-1	few	TRBV18	TRBD2	TGTGCCAGCTCACCATCGGGGGGGGCAGGAGATGAGCAGTTCTTC	CASSPSGGAGDEQFF
TRBJ2-5	NA	TRBV29-1	TRBD2	TGCAGCGTTGATAAACTAGCGGGGCACCAGACCCAGTACTTC	CSVDKLAGHQTQYF
TRBJ2-7	few	TRBV29-1	NA	TGCAGCGTTGAAGACAGAGAGGGGGGGGAGCAGTACTTC	CSVEDREGGEQYF
TRBJ1-5	NA	TRBV7-9	TRBD1	TGTGCCAGCAGCCCCGGGACAGGGGCCAATCAGCCCCAGCATTTT	CASSPGTGANQPQHF
TRBJ1-5	NA	TRBV4-1	TRBD1	TGCGCCAGCAGCCCTCTGGGGGGACAGGGGGATCAGCCCCAGCATTTT	CASSPLGGQGDQPQHF
TRBJ1-1	NA	TRBV5-1	NA	TGCGCCAGCAGCCCCACACTGAACACTGAAGCTTTCTTT	CASSPTLNTEAFF
TRBJ2-7	once	TRBV11-2	NA	TGTGCCAGCAGCCTGGTCCTGGACACCCAACTTTCCTACGAGCAGTACTTC	CASSLVLDTQLSYEQYF
TRBJ1-5	few	TRBV18	NA	TGTGCCAGCTCACCCAGGGGTTCTCCTTATAGCAATCAGCCCCAGCATTTT	CASSPRGSPYSNQPQHF
TRBJ2-3	NA	TRBV15	TRBD1	TGTGCCACCAGCAGAGAACCGGACAGGGCAACAGATACGCAGTATTTT	CATSREPDRATDTQYF
TRBJ2-7	few	TRBV7-9	NA	TGTGCCAGCAGCCCTATAAGGCTAGCCTACGAGCAGTACTTC	CASSPIRLAYEQYF
TRBJ1-3	NA	TRBV30	TRBD1	TGTGCCTTAGACAGGGACTCTGGAAACACCATATATTTT	CALDRDSGNTIYF
TRBJ2-2	NA	TRBV28	TRBD2	TGTGCCAGCAGTCCTACAGCGGGAGTGGCCACCGGGGAGCTGTTTTTT	CASSPTAGVATGELFF
TRBJ2-7	few	TRBV7-9	TRBD1	TGTGCCAGCAGCGACCGGGACAGTTTCTACGAGCAGTACTTC	CASSDRDSFYEQYF
TRBJ2-1	few	TRBV7-2	NA	TGTGCCAGCAGCTTAGGCGGTAGCGGTATAACCAACAATGAGCAGTTCTTC	CASSLGGSGITNNEQFF
TRBJ2-1	few	TRBV5-8	NA	TGTGCCAGCAGCTTGCCGCGGTACAATGAGCAGTTCTTC	CASSLPRYNEQFF
TRBJ2-5	NA	TRBV9	TRBD1	TGTGCCAGCAGCGTAGGTGGACAGGGACGAGAGACCCAGTACTTC	CASSVGGQGRETQYF
TRBJ2-7	few	TRBV19	TRBD1	TGTGCCAGTACCAAGGACAGGGGGGTTGGCGAGCAGTACTTC	CASTKDRGVGEQYF
TRBJ2-7	NA	TRBV29-1	TRBD1	TGCAGCGTTGAACTTGGGACAGATTACGAGCAGTACTTC	CSVELGTDYEQYF
TRBJ2-1	few	TRBV9	TRBD2	TGTGCCAGCAGCGCCCTAGGGACTAGCGGCGAGCAGTTCTTC	CASSALGTSGEQFF
TRBJ1-2	NA	TRBV29-1	TRBD1	TGCAGCGTGCCCGACAGGGGTCCTAGTGGCTACACCTTC	CSVPDRGPSGYTF
TRBJ2-2	NA	TRBV9	TRBD2	TGTGCCAGCAGCGCCACCGGGACTAGCGGTCCCGGGGAGCTGTTTTTT	CASSATGTSGPGELFF
TRBJ2-7	NA	TRBV29-1	NA	TGCAGCGTTCAGGGGCTTATAGGGCCCTACGAGCAGTACTTC	CSVQGLIGPYEQYF
TRBJ2-7	few	TRBV7-2	TRBD2	TGTGCCAGCAGCGAGACCGGGACTAGCGCCTACGAGCAGTACTTC	CASSETGTSAYEQYF
TRBJ1-4	few	TRBV11-2	NA	TGTGCCAGCAGCTTAGTTCTTGAAAAACTGTTTTTT	CASSLVLEKLFF
TRBJ1-1	few	TRBV10-3	NA	TGTGCCATCAGTGGAGGCCTGAACACTGAAGCTTTCTTT	CAISGGLNTEAFF
TRBJ2-7	NA	TRBV6-5	TRBD1	TGTGCCAGCAGTTACCTCGGACAGGCTGTTTGGGAGCAGTACTTC	CASSYLGQAVWEQYF
TRBJ2-5	few	TRBV30	NA	TGTGCCTGGAGCGGTGAGGAGACCCAGTACTTC	CAWSGEETQYF
TRBJ1-3	NA	TRBV5-1	NA	TGCGCCAGCAGCTCAGACGGGATCTCTGGAAACACCATATATTTT	CASSSDGISGNTIYF
TRBJ2-1	few	TRBV7-9	TRBD1	TGTGCCAGCAGCTTAGCAGGGACAGTGGGATACAATGAGCAGTTCTTC	CASSLAGTVGYNEQFF
TRBJ2-7	few	TRBV23-1	TRBD2	TGCGCCAGCAGTCACTCATTGACTAGCGGAACCTACGAGCAGTACTTC	CASSHSLTSGTYEQYF
TRBJ2-5	few	TRBV5-4	TRBD1	TGTGCCAGCAGCTTGGAGGACAGGGAAGAGACCCAGTACTTC	CASSLEDREETQYF
TRBJ2-7	NA	TRBV30	TRBD1	TGTGCCTGGAGTTGGGACAGGGGCTACGAGCAGTACTTC	CAWSWDRGYEQYF
TRBJ2-5	NA	TRBV30	NA	TGTGCCTGGACCGGGACTCTGTACCAAGAGACCCAGTACTTC	CAWTGTLYQETQYF
TRBJ2-3	NA	TRBV5-1	TRBD2	TGCGCCAGCAGCTTGGGACTAGCGACTAGCACAGATACGCAGTATTTT	CASSLGLATSTDTQYF
TRBJ2-4	few	TRBV5-6	TRBD1	TGTGCCAGCAGCTTGGGTAGGGGGCGAGGGGCCAAAAACATTCAGTACTTC	CASSLGRGRGAKNIQYF
TRBJ2-5	NA	TRBV11-2	NA	TGTGCCAGCAGCTTAGATATATCGGGGATGAAAGAGACCCAGTACTTC	CASSLDISGMKETQYF
TRBJ1-1	NA	TRBV7-9	TRBD1	TGTGCCAGCAGCATGGGACAGGGGGACACTGAAGCTTTCTTT	CASSMGQGDTEAFF
TRBJ1-1	NA	TRBV29-1	NA	TGCAGCGTTGAAGGGGCAGCGAACACTGAAGCTTTCTTT	CSVEGAANTEAFF
TRBJ2-5	NA	TRBV2	NA	TGTGCCAGCAGTGAAGGTGGGGCGGAGAGAGAGACCCAGTACTTC	CASSEGGAERETQYF
TRBJ1-3	few	TRBV7-9	NA	TGTGCCAGCAGCCGACCGGGACTCCTTTTCGGCATATATTTT	CASSRPGLLFGIYF
TRBJ2-1	few	TRBV9	NA	TGTGCCAGCAGCGTAGGGCCGAATAACGGGGGTTACTACAATGAGCAGTTCTTC	CASSVGPNNGGYYNEQFF
TRBJ2-7	NA	TRBV5-1	NA	TGCGCCAGCAGCCGGCCTGACAGCTACGAGCAGTACTTC	CASSRPDSYEQYF
TRBJ1-5	NA	TRBV19	NA	TGTGCCACCCGGGACACTAGCAATCAGCCCCAGCATTTT	CATRDTSNQPQHF